The clone carrying this T cell receptor beta chain has only one observation. Data came from immunoSEQ multiplex PCR; TCRdb stores just in-frame clones and leaves some out. The sample has about 410,000 clones, 75% to 90% seen once. The source of the sample is a study of blood T cell repertoires in COVID-19. Study-level information: Samples taken during acute and convalescent COVID-19 were collected in the United States, Italy and Spain. PBMCs, B-cell-depleted T cells, or T cells provided the cDNA or gDNA that made up the material.

The germline V and J ends were trimmed by 1 base and 3 bases, with 10 bases remaining between them. CDR3 length equals 14 residues. The germline gives CDR1 LGHDT, CDR2 YNNKEL (reference sequence). Patients at the Seattle site were enrolled during active infection and followed longitudinally. Sample: peripheral blood. This receptor was taken from a woman aged 40 to 50 with COVID-19, enrolled during active disease. This chain links TRBV3-1 (or the pseudogene TRBV3-2) with TRBJ2-7; D not certain. This CDR3 is CASSQGGGFYEQYF. The CDR3 DNA is TGTGCCAGCAGCCAAGGAGGCGGTTTCTACGAGCAGTACTTC.